This T cell receptor beta chain was sequenced in a study of blood T cell repertoires in COVID-19. CDR1 and CDR2 (germline): SEHNR, FQNEAQ (reference sequence). With 1 base removed from V and 7 bases from J, the gap between germline ends came to 10 bases. The length of the CDR3 is 13 residues. Sequencing was performed with immunoSEQ multiplex PCR; in TCRdb, only in-frame clones are kept and a portion is missing. The table shows over 70,000 clones, with roughly 80% occurring only once. The J gene is TRBJ1-2, the V gene TRBV7-9; D gene uncertain. This receptor was obtained from a human donor in a cohort sampled during active COVID-19. Sequencing was performed on peripheral blood. The CDR3 reads CASSLVAPGGYTF. CDR3 bases: TGTGCCAGCAGCTTAGTCGCCCCAGGTGGCTACACCTTC.